Sequencing of this T cell receptor beta chain was carried out in a study of blood T cell repertoires in COVID-19. The wider study: PBMCs, B-cell-depleted T cells, or T cells were the source of the cDNA or gDNA that made up the material.

Under the authors' procedure: Reference gene primer amplification yielded estimated nucleated cell counts. Method: immunoSEQ multiplex PCR; TCRdb's copy keeps in-frame clones and lacks some. The D gene and trimming were derived from the DNA, and the V and J assignments and clone size from that table. This table has approximately 300,000 clones, 70% to 90% appearing once. CDR3 length: 15 amino acids. V dropped 5 bases and J dropped 5; count of bases not matched to a gene: 12. Germline V gene lookup returns CDR1 SGHRS and CDR2 YFSETQ. Recruits, aged about 18 to 95 years, lived in 20 to 30 US areas. Recovered status applied to Cohort 3 donors who had two consecutive negative PCRs. It also applied to those with clearance or with symptom resolution.

Sequenced input: PBMCs or T cells enriched from blood (not recorded which). The rearrangement links TRBV5-1 to TRBJ1-1, with 7 positions matching TRBD1. The clonotype originates from a woman in her twenties or thirties who had recovered from COVID-19. The CDR3 spells CASSTRQGRATEAFF. The DNA of the CDR3 is TGCGCCAGCAGTACTCGACAGGGACGGGCAACTGAAGCTTTCTTT.